This entry concerns a single TCR beta chain. V lost 4 bases to trimming and J lost 4 bases; unmatched junction nucleotides: 9. CDR1 and CDR2 (germline): LGHNA, YNFKEQ. The CDR3 is 15 amino acids. Measured with immunoSEQ multiplex PCR; TCRdb has only the in-frame clones, and not every one. The table includes approximately 280,000 clones, approximately 83% detected once. These data originate in a study of blood T cell repertoires in COVID-19. In the study overall: The cDNA or gDNA used as material had been derived from T cells, B-cell-depleted T cells, or PBMCs.

This chain connects TRBV4-2 to TRBJ2-7, with 8 positions matching TRBD1. This clonotype originated in a woman in her 30s who had recovered from COVID-19. Sequencing was performed on peripheral blood. The CDR3: CASSPTSQGAYEQYF. CDR3 DNA: TGTGCCAGCAGCCCGACGTCCCAGGGGGCATACGAGCAGTACTTC.